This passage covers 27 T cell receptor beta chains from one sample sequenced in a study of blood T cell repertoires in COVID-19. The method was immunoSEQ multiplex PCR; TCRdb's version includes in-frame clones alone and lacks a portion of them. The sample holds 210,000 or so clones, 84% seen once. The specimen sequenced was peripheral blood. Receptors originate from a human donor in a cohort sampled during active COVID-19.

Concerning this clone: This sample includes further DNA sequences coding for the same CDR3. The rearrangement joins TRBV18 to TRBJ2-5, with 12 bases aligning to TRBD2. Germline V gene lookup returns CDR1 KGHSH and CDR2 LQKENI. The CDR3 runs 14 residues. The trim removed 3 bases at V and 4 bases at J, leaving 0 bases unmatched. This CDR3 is CASSPGLAGETQYF. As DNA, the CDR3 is TGTGCCAGCTCACCGGGACTAGCGGGAGAGACCCAGTACTTC.

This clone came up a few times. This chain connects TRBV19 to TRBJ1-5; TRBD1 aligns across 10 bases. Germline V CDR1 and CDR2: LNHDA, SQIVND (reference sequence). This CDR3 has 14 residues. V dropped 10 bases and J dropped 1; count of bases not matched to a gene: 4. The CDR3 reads CATRQGASNQPQHF. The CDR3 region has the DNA TGTGCCACCCGACAGGGGGCAAGCAATCAGCCCCAGCATTTT. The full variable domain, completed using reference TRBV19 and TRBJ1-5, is DGGITQSPKYLFRKEGQNVTLSCEQNLNHDAMYWYRQDPGQGLRLIYYSQIVNDFQKGDIAEGYSVSREKKESFPLTVTSAQKNPTAFYLCATRQGASNQPQHFGDGTRLSIL.

Here the CDR3 reads CASSERGRGNTIYF. Here the CDR3 DNA reads TGTGCCAGCAGTGAAAGGGGGCGAGGAAACACCATATATTTT. This chain connects TRBV6-1 to TRBJ1-3; the match to TRBD1 covers 7 bases. CDR3 length: 14 residues. Trimming removed 2 bases from V and 4 bases from J; junction bases left unmatched: 2. In germline, CDR1 is MNHNS, CDR2 SASEGT.

The DNA of the CDR3 is TGTGCCAGCAGTTTATTCGCCAGATTCAATCAGCCCCAGCATTTT. Residues: CASSLFARFNQPQHF. The chain carries TRBV28 and TRBJ1-5; D unresolved. The CDR3 has 15 residues. CDR1 MDHEN and CDR2 SYDVKM come from the germline V gene. The V end was cut by 1 base, the J end by 3 bases, with 10 bases between.

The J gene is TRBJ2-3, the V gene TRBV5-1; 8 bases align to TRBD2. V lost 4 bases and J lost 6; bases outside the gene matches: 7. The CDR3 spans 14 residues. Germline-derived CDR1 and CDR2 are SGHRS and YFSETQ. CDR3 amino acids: CASSPAGGTDTQYF. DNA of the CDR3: TGCGCCAGCAGCCCCGCGGGGGGAACGGATACGCAGTATTTT.

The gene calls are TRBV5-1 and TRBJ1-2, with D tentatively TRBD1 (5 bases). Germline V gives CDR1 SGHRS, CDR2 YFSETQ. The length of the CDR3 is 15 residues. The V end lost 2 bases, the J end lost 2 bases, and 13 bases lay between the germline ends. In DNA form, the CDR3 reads TGCGCCAGCAGCTTCTTGGACACGCTAAACTATGGCTACACCTTC. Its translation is CASSFLDTLNYGYTF.

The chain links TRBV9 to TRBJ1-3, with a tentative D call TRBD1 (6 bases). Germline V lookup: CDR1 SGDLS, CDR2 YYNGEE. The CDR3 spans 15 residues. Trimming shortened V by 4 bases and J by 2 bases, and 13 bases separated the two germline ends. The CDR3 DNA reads TGTGCCAGCAGCCCTACAGGGTTTACTGGAAACACCATATATTTT. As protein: CASSPTGFTGNTIYF.

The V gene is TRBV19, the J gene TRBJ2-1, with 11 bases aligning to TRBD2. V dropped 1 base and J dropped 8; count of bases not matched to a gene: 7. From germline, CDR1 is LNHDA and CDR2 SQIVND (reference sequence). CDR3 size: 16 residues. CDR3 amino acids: CASSIALAGGIDEQFF. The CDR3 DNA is TGTGCCAGTAGTATAGCTTTAGCGGGGGGGATCGATGAGCAGTTCTTC.

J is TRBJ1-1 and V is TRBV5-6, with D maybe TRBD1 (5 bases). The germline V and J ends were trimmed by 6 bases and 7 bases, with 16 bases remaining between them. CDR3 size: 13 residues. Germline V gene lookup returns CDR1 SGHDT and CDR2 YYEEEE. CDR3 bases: TGTGCCAGCACCCTGGGGCAGGAACTTGAAGCTTTCTTT. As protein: CASTLGQELEAFF.

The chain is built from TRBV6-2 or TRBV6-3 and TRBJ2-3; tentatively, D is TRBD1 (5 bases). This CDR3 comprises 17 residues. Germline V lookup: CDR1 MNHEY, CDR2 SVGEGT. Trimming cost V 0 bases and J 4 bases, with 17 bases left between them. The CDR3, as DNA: TGTGCCAGCAGTTACTCTCGTCAGGGAAGAGTCTCAGATACGCAGTATTTT. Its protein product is CASSYSRQGRVSDTQYF.

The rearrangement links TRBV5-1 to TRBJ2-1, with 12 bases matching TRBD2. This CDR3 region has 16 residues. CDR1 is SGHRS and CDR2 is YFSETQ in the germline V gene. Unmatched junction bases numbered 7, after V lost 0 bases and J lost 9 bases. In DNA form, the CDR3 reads TGCGCCAGCAGCTTGGGTCCCGGACTAGCGGGATCTGAGCAGTTCTTC. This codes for CASSLGPGLAGSEQFF.

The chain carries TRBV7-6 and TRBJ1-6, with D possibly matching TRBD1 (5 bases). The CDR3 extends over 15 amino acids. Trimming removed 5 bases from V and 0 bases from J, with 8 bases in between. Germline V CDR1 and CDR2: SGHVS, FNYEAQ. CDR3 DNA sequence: TGTGCCAGCAGCACGGACACCTCCTATAATTCACCCCTCCACTTT. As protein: CASSTDTSYNSPLHF. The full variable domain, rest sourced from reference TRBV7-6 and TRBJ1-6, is GAGVSQSPRYKVTKRGQDVALRCDPISGHVSLYWYRQALGQGPEFLTYFNYEAQQDKSGLPNDRFSAERPEGSISTLTIQRTEQRDSAMYRCASSTDTSYNSPLHFGNGTRLTVT.

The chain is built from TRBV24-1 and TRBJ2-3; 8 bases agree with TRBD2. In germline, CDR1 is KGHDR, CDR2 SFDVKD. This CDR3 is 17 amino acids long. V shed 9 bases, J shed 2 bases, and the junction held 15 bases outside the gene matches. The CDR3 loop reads CATRSKLSGTSTDTQYF. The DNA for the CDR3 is TGTGCCACCCGGTCGAAACTTAGCGGGACTTCCACAGATACGCAGTATTTT.

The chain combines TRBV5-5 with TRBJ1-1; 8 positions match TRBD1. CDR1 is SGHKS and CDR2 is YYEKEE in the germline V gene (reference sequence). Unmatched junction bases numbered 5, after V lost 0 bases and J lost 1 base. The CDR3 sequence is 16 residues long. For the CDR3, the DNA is TGTGCCAGCAGCTTGGGGGTTGGACAGGGGAACACTGAAGCTTTCTTT. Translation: CASSLGVGQGNTEAFF.

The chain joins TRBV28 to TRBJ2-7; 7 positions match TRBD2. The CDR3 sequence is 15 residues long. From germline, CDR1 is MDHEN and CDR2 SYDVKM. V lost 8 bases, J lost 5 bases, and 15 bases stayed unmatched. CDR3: CASLGGGGFFDEQYF. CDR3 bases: TGTGCCAGCCTGGGGGGGGGAGGTTTCTTCGACGAGCAGTACTTC.

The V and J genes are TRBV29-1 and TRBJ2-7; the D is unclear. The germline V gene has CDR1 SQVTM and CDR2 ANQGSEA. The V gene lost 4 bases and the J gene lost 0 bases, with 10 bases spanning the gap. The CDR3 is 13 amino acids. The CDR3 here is CSVVRYLSYEQYV. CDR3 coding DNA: TGCAGCGTTGTCAGGTACCTCTCCTACGAGCAGTACGTC.

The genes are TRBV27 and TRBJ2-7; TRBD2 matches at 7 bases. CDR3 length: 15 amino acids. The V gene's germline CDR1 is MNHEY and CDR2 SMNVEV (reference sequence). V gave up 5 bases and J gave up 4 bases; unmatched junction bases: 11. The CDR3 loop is CASSRRSSGSYEQYF. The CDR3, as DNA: TGTGCCAGCAGTCGCCGCTCTAGCGGAAGTTACGAGCAGTACTTC.

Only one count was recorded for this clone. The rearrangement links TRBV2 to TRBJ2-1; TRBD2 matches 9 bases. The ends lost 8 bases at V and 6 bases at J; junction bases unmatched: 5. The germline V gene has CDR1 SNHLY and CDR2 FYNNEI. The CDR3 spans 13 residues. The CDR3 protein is CASQSGRFNEQFF. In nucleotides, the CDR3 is TGTGCCAGCCAGAGCGGGAGGTTCAATGAGCAGTTCTTC.

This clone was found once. The CDR3 is CAISESEGRSEKLFF. The CDR3 DNA reads as TGTGCCATCAGTGAGTCAGAGGGGAGGAGTGAAAAACTGTTTTTT. This chain uses TRBV10-3 with TRBJ1-4; a weak D match, TRBD1 (5 bases). CDR1 and CDR2 from the germline V gene are ENHRY and SYGVKD. The CDR3 consists of 15 residues. Between the trimmed V and J ends, which lost 0 bases and 7 bases, there was a span of 12 bases.

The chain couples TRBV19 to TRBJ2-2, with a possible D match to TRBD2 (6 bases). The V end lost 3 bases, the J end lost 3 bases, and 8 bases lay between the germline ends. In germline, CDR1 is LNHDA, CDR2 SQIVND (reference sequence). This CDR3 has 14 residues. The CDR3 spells CASSIGGDTGELFF. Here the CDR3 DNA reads TGTGCCAGTAGTATCGGGGGAGACACCGGGGAGCTGTTTTTT.

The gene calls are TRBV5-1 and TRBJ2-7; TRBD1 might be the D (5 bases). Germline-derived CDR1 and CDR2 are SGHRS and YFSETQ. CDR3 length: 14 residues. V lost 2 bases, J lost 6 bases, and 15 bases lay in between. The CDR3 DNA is TGCGCCAGCAGCTTTTTTTCGGACATTTCCGAGCAGTACTTC. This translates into CASSFFSDISEQYF. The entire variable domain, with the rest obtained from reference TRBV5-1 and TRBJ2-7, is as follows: KAGVTQTPRYLIKTRGQQVTLSCSPISGHRSVSWYQQTPGQGLQFLFEYFSETQRNKGNFPGRFSGRQFSNSRSEMNVSTLELGDSALYLCASSFFSDISEQYFGPGTRLTVT.

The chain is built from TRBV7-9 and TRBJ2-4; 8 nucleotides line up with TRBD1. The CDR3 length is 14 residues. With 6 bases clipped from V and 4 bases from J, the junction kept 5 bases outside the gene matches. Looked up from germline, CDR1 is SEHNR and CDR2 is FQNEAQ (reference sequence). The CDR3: CASSSRGRKNIQYF. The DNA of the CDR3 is TGTGCCAGCAGTTCCAGGGGGCGGAAAAACATTCAGTACTTC.

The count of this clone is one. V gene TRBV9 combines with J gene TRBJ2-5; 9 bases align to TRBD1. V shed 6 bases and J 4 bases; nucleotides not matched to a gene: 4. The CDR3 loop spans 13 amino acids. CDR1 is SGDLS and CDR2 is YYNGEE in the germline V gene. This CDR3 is CASNVDRGETQYF. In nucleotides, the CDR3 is TGTGCCAGCAACGTGGACAGGGGAGAGACCCAGTACTTC.

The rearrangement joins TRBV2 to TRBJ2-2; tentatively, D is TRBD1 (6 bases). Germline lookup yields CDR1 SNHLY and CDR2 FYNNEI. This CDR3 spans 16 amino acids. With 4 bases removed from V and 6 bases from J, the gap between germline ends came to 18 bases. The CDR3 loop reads CASSGPYRDTAGELFF. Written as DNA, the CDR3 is TGTGCCAGCAGTGGGCCCTACAGGGATACAGCCGGGGAGCTGTTTTTT.

The CDR3, as DNA: TGTGCCAGCTCACCGACAGGATTCAACGAGCAGTACGTC. It yields the protein CASSPTGFNEQYV. The J gene is TRBJ2-7, the V gene TRBV18; TRBD1 might be the D (6 bases). This CDR3 is 13 amino acids long. V lost 3 bases to trimming and J lost 5 bases, with 11 bases between them. The germline CDR1 and CDR2 sequences are KGHSH and LQKENI.

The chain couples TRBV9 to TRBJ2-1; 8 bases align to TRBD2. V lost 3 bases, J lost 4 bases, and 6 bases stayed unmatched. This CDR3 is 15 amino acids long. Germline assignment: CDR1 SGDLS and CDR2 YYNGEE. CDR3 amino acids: CASSGSGVPYNEQFF. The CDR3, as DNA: TGTGCCAGCAGCGGTAGCGGGGTACCTTACAATGAGCAGTTCTTC.

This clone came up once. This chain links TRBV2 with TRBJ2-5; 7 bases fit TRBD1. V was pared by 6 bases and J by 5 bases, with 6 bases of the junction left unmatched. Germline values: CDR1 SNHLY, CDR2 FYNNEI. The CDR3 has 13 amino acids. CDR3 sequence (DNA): TGTGCCAGCAGCGGACAGGTTCGGGAGACCCAGTACTTC. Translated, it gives CASSGQVRETQYF.